These 9 T cell receptor beta chains came from one sample sequenced in a study of CD8 T cells in Susac syndrome. The RNA input was about 0.5 to 1 ug, and it was reverse transcribed with random hexamers. MiXCR, applied by TCRdb to the immunoSEQ multiplex PCR reads, yields one record per CDR3 protein. This repertoire shows approximately 80,000 distinct CDR3 sequences, approximately 93% found once; its top ten account for 0.5% to 0.65%. Sequencing used CD8+ T cells from PBMCs. The source of these receptors is a human donor with Susac syndrome.

The CDR3 loop is CATSDFRGIQYF. DNA of the CDR3: TGTGCCACCAGTGATTTTAGAGGCATTCAGTACTTC. V usage is TRBV24-1 and J usage is TRBJ2-4, with D unclear. The CDR3 is made up of 12 amino acids. Trimming removed 1 base from V and 9 bases from J, with 6 bases in between. The germline CDR1 and CDR2 sequences are KGHDR and SFDVKD.

The chain recombines TRBV6-2 or TRBV6-3 with TRBJ2-7, with D perhaps TRBD2 (6 bases). This CDR3 is built from 10 residues. Germline CDR1 MNHEY, CDR2 SVGEGT. V lost 6 bases and J 6 bases, leaving 6 bases between the germline ends. CDR3 DNA: TGTGCCAGCAGGGGGGGCGAGCAGTACTTC. The encoded protein is CASRGGEQYF.

The CDR3 DNA is TGCGCCAGCCAGCCGGGTATTCGTAGGGAAGGCTACACCTTC. It encodes CASQPGIRREGYTF. V and J are TRBV10-2 and TRBJ1-2; D gene unclear. CDR1 is WSHSY, CDR2 SAAADI, per germline. The CDR3 sequence is 14 residues long. Trimming removed 8 bases from V and 8 bases from J, with 21 bases in between.

This clonotype was detected once. This rearrangement joins TRBV12-3 or TRBV12-4 to TRBJ1-5; unclear D gene. The CDR3 runs 12 residues. Trimming removed 4 bases at V and 5 bases at J, with 6 bases between. The CDR3 loop is CASSWSDQPQHF. The CDR3 DNA sequence: TGTGCCAGCAGTTGGTCGGATCAGCCCCAGCATTTT.

This clonotype was counted once. This chain joins TRBV7-9 and TRBJ1-1; a weak D match, TRBD1 (5 bases). The CDR3 spans 15 residues. Germline-derived CDR1 and CDR2 are SEHNR and FQNEAQ (reference sequence). Deletions cut 2 bases from V and 5 bases from J, with 15 bases between. This CDR3 reads CASSLIWQGRTEAFF. Written as DNA, the CDR3 is TGTGCCAGCAGCTTAATTTGGCAGGGACGGACTGAAGCTTTCTTT.

The chain recombines TRBV28 with TRBJ2-7; no clear D. The germline gives CDR1 MDHEN, CDR2 SYDVKM. The CDR3 length is 14 residues. Trimming cost V 5 bases and J 4 bases, with 15 bases left between them. CDR3 DNA: TGTGCCAGCAGTCAGTTCCATCCCCCTTACGAGCAGTACTTC. The encoded protein is CASSQFHPPYEQYF.

This clonotype was detected only once. CDR3 protein: CASSQGQYNSPLHF. The CDR3 DNA reads TGTGCCAGCAGCCAGGGACAGTATAATTCACCCCTCCACTTT. This rearrangement joins TRBV7-8 to TRBJ1-6; 7 bases line up with TRBD1. Trimming took 5 bases from V and 4 from J; bases not matched to a gene: 2. This CDR3 region has 14 residues. Germline V CDR1 and CDR2: SGHVS, FQNEAQ.

V usage is TRBV27 and J usage is TRBJ2-5; TRBD2 agrees at 8 bases. Trimming cost V 5 bases and J 2 bases; bases outside gene matches: 7. Per the germline V gene, CDR1 is MNHEY and CDR2 is SMNVEV (reference sequence). This CDR3 contains 15 residues. DNA of the CDR3: TGTGCCAGCAGTCCGACGCGGGGGGTTCAAGAGACCCAGTACTTC. It yields the protein CASSPTRGVQETQYF.

This clonotype was detected only a few times. This chain uses TRBV7-2 with TRBJ2-7, with unresolved D. The CDR3 contains 11 residues. V lost 5 bases and J lost 0, with 2 bases in between. CDR1 is SGHTA and CDR2 is FQGNSA in the germline V gene. Written as DNA, the CDR3 is TGTGCCAGCAGCGGCTCCTACGAGCAGTACTTC. Amino acids: CASSGSYEQYF.